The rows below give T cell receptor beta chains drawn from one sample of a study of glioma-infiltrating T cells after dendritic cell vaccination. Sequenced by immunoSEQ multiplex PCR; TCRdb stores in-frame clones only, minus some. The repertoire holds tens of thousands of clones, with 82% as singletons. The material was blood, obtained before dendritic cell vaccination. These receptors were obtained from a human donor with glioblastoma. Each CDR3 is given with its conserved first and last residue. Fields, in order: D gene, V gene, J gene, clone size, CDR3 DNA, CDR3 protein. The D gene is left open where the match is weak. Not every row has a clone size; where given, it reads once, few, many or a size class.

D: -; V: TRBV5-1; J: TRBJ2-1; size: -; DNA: TGCGCCAGCAGCTTGGGAACAGGGGGGGGAAATGAGCAGTTCTTC; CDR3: CASSLGTGGGNEQFF
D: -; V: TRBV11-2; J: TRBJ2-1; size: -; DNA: TGTGCCAGCAGCCCCGGCAATGAGCAGTTCTTC; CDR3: CASSPGNEQFF
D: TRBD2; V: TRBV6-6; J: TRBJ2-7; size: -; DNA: TGTGCCAGCAGTTACACTAGCGGGGGATACGAGCAGTACTTC; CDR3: CASSYTSGGYEQYF
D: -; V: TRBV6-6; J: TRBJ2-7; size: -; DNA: TGTGCCGTCGAGGGCACCTACTCCTACGAGCAGTACTTC; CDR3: CAVEGTYSYEQYF
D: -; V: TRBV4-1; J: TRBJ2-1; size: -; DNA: TGCGCCAGCAGCCAAACGAGGCAGCACAATGAGCAGTTCTTC; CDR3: CASSQTRQHNEQFF
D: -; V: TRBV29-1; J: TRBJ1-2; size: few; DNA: TGCAGCGGCAACTTGGTGTACTATGGCTACACCTTC; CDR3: CSGNLVYYGYTF
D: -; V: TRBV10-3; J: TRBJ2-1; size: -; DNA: TGTGCCATCAGTGTCCAGGCTTCGTATGAGCAGTTCTTC; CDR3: CAISVQASYEQFF
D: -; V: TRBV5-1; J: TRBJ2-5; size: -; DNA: TGCGCCAGCAGCTCACAGATTCGAGAGACCCAGTACTTC; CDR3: CASSSQIRETQYF
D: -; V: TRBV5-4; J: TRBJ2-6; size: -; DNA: TGTGCCAGCAGCTTGGAACCCGGGTCTGGGGCCAACGTCCTGACTTTC; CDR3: CASSLEPGSGANVLTF
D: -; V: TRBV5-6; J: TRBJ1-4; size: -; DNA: TGTGCCAGCAGCTTGTTGGGGCCTGGTGAAAAACTGTTTTTT; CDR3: CASSLLGPGEKLFF
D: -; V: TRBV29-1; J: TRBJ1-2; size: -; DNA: TGCAGCACCTATTGGGCTCGTGGCTACACCTTC; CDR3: CSTYWARGYTF
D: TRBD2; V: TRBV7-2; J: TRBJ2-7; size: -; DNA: TGTGCCAGCAGCTTAGCCCCCGGGACTAGCGGGGGGGAGCAGTACTTC; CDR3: CASSLAPGTSGGEQYF
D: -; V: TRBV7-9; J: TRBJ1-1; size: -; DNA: TGTGCCAGCAGCCTCTTGGGGCCTGAGTTCGCTGAAGCTTTCTTT; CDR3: CASSLLGPEFAEAFF
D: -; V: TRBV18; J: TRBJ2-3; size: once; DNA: TGTGCCAGCTCCCTGAGCGGGTTGAGCACAGATACGCAGTATTTT; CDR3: CASSLSGLSTDTQYF
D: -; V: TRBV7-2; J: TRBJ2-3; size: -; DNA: TGTGCCAGCAGCTTAGCGGGCGCGAGAGATACGCAGTATTTT; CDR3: CASSLAGARDTQYF
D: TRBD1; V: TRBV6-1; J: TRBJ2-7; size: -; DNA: TGTGCCAGCAGTGAAGCCTGGGACAGGGGCGAGCAGTACTTC; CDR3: CASSEAWDRGEQYF
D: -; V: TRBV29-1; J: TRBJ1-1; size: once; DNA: TGCAGCGTTGTTAGGTCCCTTCGAGGCACTGAAGCTTTCTTT; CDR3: CSVVRSLRGTEAFF
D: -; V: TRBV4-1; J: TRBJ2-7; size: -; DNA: TGCGCCAGCAGCCAAGATCCCCGGGGCTACGAGCAGTACTTC; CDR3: CASSQDPRGYEQYF
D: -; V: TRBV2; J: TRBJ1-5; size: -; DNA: TGTGCCAGCAGTGTACAAGGACTCAATCAGCCCCAGCATTTT; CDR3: CASSVQGLNQPQHF
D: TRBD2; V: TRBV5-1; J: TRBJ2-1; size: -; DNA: TGCGCCAGCAGCTTGTCGGGGGGACCCAATGAGCAGTTCTTC; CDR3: CASSLSGGPNEQFF
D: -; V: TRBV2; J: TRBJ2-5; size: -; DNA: TGTGCCAGCAGTGGCGAACAGACAGCTCAAGAGACCCAGTACTTC; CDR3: CASSGEQTAQETQYF
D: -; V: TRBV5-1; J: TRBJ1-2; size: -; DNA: TGCGCCAGCAGCTCCCAGGACCCAGGGAGGGATGGCTACACCTTC; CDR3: CASSSQDPGRDGYTF
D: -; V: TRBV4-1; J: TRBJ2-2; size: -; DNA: TGCGCCAGCAGCCAACCCACCTTGGTCGGCGGGGAGCTGTTTTTT; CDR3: CASSQPTLVGGELFF
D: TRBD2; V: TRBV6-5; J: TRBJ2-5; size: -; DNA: TGTGCCAGCAGTTGGGGACTAGCGGGGCCTCAAGAGACCCAGTACTTC; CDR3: CASSWGLAGPQETQYF
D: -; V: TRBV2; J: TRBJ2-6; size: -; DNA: TGTGCCAGCAAGAGGTTCGGGGCCAACGTCCTGACTTTC; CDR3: CASKRFGANVLTF
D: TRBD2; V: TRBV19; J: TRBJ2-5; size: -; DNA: TGTGCCAGTAGTGGCATAGGGGAGGGAGAGACCCAGTACTTC; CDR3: CASSGIGEGETQYF
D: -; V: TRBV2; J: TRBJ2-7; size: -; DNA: TGTGCCAGCAGAATAGGAGCCGGACAACTTTACTACGAGCAGTACTTC; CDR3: CASRIGAGQLYYEQYF
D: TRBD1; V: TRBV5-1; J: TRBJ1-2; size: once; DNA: TGCGCCAGCAGCTTGTTACAGGGGGGTGGAGGCTACACCTTC; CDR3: CASSLLQGGGGYTF
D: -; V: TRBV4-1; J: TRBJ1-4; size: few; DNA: TGCGCCAGCATTCAATCCCTGGGAGGGGAAAAACTGTTTTTT; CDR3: CASIQSLGGEKLFF
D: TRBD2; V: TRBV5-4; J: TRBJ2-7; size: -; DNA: TGTGCCAGCAGCTTGAGCGGGGGAGGTAGATACGAGCAGTACTTC; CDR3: CASSLSGGGRYEQYF
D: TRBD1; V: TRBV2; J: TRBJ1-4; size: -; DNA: TGTGCCAGCAGTGGACAGGGTCCAAATGAAAAACTGTTTTTT; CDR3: CASSGQGPNEKLFF
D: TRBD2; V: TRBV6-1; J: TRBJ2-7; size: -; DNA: TGTGCCAGCAGTGACCCAGCGCGGGGGTTAACCTACGAGCAGTACTTC; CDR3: CASSDPARGLTYEQYF
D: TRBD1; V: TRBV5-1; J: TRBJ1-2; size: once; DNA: TGCGCCAGCAGGACAGGGGACGGCTATGGCTACACCTTC; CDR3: CASRTGDGYGYTF
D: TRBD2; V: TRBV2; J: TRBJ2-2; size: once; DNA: TGTGCCAGCAGTGAAGGGGGACTAGCGGGGGGCACCGGGGAGCTGTTTTTT; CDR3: CASSEGGLAGGTGELFF
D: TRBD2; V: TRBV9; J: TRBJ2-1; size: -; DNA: TGTGCCAGCAGCGGACTAGCGGGGGGCTACAATGAGCAGTTCTTC; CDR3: CASSGLAGGYNEQFF
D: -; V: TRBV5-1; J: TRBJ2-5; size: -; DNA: TGCGCCAGCAGCGCACGGTCCGCAGAGACCCAGTACTTC; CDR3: CASSARSAETQYF
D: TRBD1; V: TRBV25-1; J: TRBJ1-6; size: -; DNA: TGTGCCAGCAGTGATATGGGCCAGGGGGATTCACCCCTCCACTTT; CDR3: CASSDMGQGDSPLHF
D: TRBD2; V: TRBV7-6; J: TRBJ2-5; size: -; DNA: TGTGCCAGCAGCTTAGCGCACCTAGCGGGGGGGCCGAGAGAGACCCAGTACTTC; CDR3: CASSLAHLAGGPRETQYF
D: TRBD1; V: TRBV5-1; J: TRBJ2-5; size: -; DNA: TGCGCCAGCAGCTTGGGGCAGGGGGTAAGAGAGACCCAGTACTTC; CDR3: CASSLGQGVRETQYF